Presented here are 7 T cell receptor beta chains from one specimen sequenced in a study of CD8 T cells in ankylosing spondylitis. Study-wide results and caveats: Within ankylosing spondylitis blood, a TCR beta motif made up of under 10 highly homologous variants appeared to be characteristic.

TCRdb re-called the 5' RACE reads with MiXCR, one entry per CDR3 protein. The table lists fewer than 500,000 distinct CDR3 sequences, roughly 25% of them singletons. For these TCRs, the target antigens are not known. The source material was blood, either unsorted or a sorted T cell fraction (not recorded which). All receptors derive from a male donor with ankylosing spondylitis.

This clonotype has only a few counts. This rearrangement joins TRBV7-6 to TRBJ2-5; 7 positions agree with TRBD2. The CDR3 extends over 17 amino acids. V was pared by 2 bases and J by 2 bases, with 11 bases of the junction left unmatched. CDR1 and CDR2 (germline): SGHVS, FNYEAQ. This CDR3 is CASSLNRPSGGQETQYF. The CDR3 DNA is TGTGCCAGCAGCTTAAATAGGCCTAGCGGAGGACAAGAGACCCAGTACTTC.

There are many counts of this clonotype. The chain recombines TRBV12-3 or TRBV12-4 with TRBJ1-6; D is ambiguous. The V end was cut by 5 bases, the J end by 7 bases, with 12 bases between. The CDR3 loop spans 14 amino acids. The chain's CDR3 is CASSINAENSPLHF. CDR3 DNA: TGTGCCAGCAGTATTAACGCAGAGAATTCACCCCTCCACTTT.

This clonotype was observed a handful of times. The chain couples TRBV24-1 to TRBJ2-3, with a weak D call TRBD2 (6 bases). The CDR3 is made up of 14 amino acids. Trimming cost V 8 bases and J 5 bases, with 16 bases left between them. Germline CDR1 is KGHDR and CDR2 is SFDVKD. In nucleotides, the CDR3 is TGTGCCACCAACCGCGGGATATCGGGAGATACGCAGTATTTT. Amino acids: CATNRGISGDTQYF.

V usage is TRBV20-1 and J usage is TRBJ2-3; D is unresolved. The CDR3 is made up of 11 amino acids. The ends were cut back, 2 bases at V and 6 bases at J, with 6 bases in the middle. Germline V gene sequence: CDR1 DFQATT, CDR2 SNEGSKA (reference sequence). The CDR3 DNA reads as TGCAGTGCTAGACGCGCGGATACGCAGTATTTT. Its protein is CSARRADTQYF.

The chain is built from TRBV2 and TRBJ1-1; the match to TRBD1 covers 7 bases. The germline CDR1 and CDR2 sequences are SNHLY and FYNNEI. Losses at the gene ends were 7 bases for V and 0 bases for J; bases not matched to a gene: 8. This CDR3 has 15 residues. The CDR3 DNA reads as TGTGCCAGCACCTATAGGGGGCAGGTGAACACTGAAGCTTTCTTT. Translation gives CASTYRGQVNTEAFF.

The chain carries TRBV10-3 and TRBJ2-3, with a tentative D call TRBD2 (6 bases). Germline CDR1 is ENHRY and CDR2 is SYGVKD. CDR3 size: 14 residues. V was trimmed by 6 bases and J by 2 bases, leaving 12 bases between them. The CDR3 nucleotides read TGTGCCATCAGGGGGCTAGCGAACACAGATACGCAGTATTTT. This sequence encodes CAIRGLANTDTQYF.

This clonotype was seen more than once but under ten times. This chain uses TRBV7-2 with TRBJ2-3, with 9 bases matching TRBD2. This CDR3 region has 16 residues. Germline loops: CDR1 SGHTA, CDR2 FQGNSA. Losses at the gene ends were 4 bases for V and 1 base for J; bases not matched to a gene: 6. CDR3 bases: TGTGCCAGCAGCTCCCAAGCGGGAGGAGGCACAGATACGCAGTATTTT. Amino acids: CASSSQAGGGTDTQYF.